The rows below give T cell receptor beta chains drawn from one sample of a study of blood T cell repertoires in COVID-19. TCRdb's table, derived via immunoSEQ multiplex PCR, lists solely in-frame clones and lacks some. This repertoire shows 20,000 or so clones, about 90% found once; its top ten account for roughly 3.2%. Sequencing was carried out using peripheral blood. Receptors were obtained from a human donor in a cohort sampled during active COVID-19. CDR3s include the opening cysteine and the closing phenylalanine or tryptophan. Rows may omit the clone size; those that give it use once, few, many or a size class.

CDR3aa	abundance	len	v_gene	j_gene
CASSQEVATSGRYEQYF	-	17	TRBV4-2	TRBJ2-7
CASSSQNMNTEAFF	-	14	TRBV5-1	TRBJ1-1
CASSLVGARTDTQYF	-	15	TRBV5-1	TRBJ2-3
CASSPRWRGQVTGNTIYF	-	18	TRBV27	TRBJ1-3
CASSVGAGAYNEQFF	-	15	TRBV9	TRBJ2-1
CASSPRTSGAYEQYF	-	15	TRBV2	TRBJ2-7
CASSAGQGGADEQFF	-	15	TRBV5-1	TRBJ2-1
CASSPGTSPHEQYF	-	14	TRBV9	TRBJ2-7
CASSLVQGSFRTGELFF	-	17	TRBV12-1	TRBJ2-2
CASSMGLAERDTQYF	-	15	TRBV27	TRBJ2-3
CASSHGLAGEPEQYF	-	15	TRBV4-1	TRBJ2-7
CASSGTGQSYEQYF	-	14	TRBV9	TRBJ2-7
CASGRLAGGVNEQFF	few	15	TRBV28	TRBJ2-1
CASSQRGGGHTEAFF	-	15	TRBV3-1/TRBV3-2	TRBJ1-1
CASSLGGRGGDGYTF	few	15	TRBV27	TRBJ1-2
CASSSQGGVQETQYF	-	15	TRBV9	TRBJ2-5
CASSSRSGTSGYNEQFF	-	17	TRBV28	TRBJ2-1
CASSPGQGVTEAFF	-	14	TRBV7-9	TRBJ1-1
CASSHGGDPSGTQYF	-	15	TRBV5-1	TRBJ2-3
CASSQVNEQFF	-	11	TRBV2	TRBJ2-1
CASSPRDRVGTEAFF	-	15	TRBV5-4	TRBJ1-1
CASSETVGAGEKLFF	-	15	TRBV10-1	TRBJ1-4
CASSQRTTSGRVADTQYF	-	18	TRBV3-1/TRBV3-2	TRBJ2-3
CASSIRREGTDTQYF	-	15	TRBV19	TRBJ2-3
CATSTTDAAFTPYEQYF	-	17	TRBV15	TRBJ2-7
CASSPSQDLGSYEQYF	-	16	TRBV18	TRBJ2-7
CASRVLDRGTEAFF	-	14	TRBV28	TRBJ1-1
CASSLEHPLGVPLAGNTYQETQYF	-	24	TRBV28	TRBJ2-5
CASSLTGLTTDTQYF	-	15	TRBV5-8	TRBJ2-3
CASSRRTGPNSPLHF	-	15	TRBV5-4	TRBJ1-6
CASSLTSGTETQYF	-	14	TRBV19	TRBJ2-5
CAARTSVSSGNTIYF	-	15	TRBV3-1/TRBV3-2	TRBJ1-3
CASAGNLSNSPLHF	-	14	TRBV27	TRBJ1-6
CASTKGGPNTEAFF	-	14	TRBV2	TRBJ1-1
CATSDPGLAGVTGELFF	-	17	TRBV24-1	TRBJ2-2
CARRGGQGLGNYGYTF	-	16	TRBV27	TRBJ1-2
CASSVSGDYTDTQYF	-	15	TRBV9	TRBJ2-3
CATSSSRDRFSGNTIYF	-	17	TRBV15	TRBJ1-3
CASSPGQDGYTF	-	12	TRBV6-5	TRBJ1-2
CASSGPGQGVSTDTQYF	-	17	TRBV5-5	TRBJ2-3
CSCGKYNEQFF	once	11	TRBV20-1	TRBJ2-1
CASSLVGLAGVPYNEQFF	-	18	TRBV5-1	TRBJ2-1
CASSLQGSTNEKLFF	-	15	TRBV28	TRBJ1-4
CTSSQGLGAGRGGSYNEQFF	-	20	TRBV1	TRBJ2-1
CASSSTLPGDTDTQYF	once	16	TRBV6-6	TRBJ2-3
CASSLWASAGNTIYF	-	15	TRBV5-1	TRBJ1-3
CASSLDSTYEQYF	-	13	TRBV5-6	TRBJ2-7
CASSIRHITDTQYF	once	14	TRBV19	TRBJ2-3
CASSLTGLVYGYTF	-	14	TRBV28	TRBJ1-2
CATKTGERYYGYTF	-	14	TRBV6-5	TRBJ1-2
CASRGDRNTEAFF	-	13	TRBV2	TRBJ1-1
CASSVGVVAGTDTQYF	-	16	TRBV9	TRBJ2-3
CATSDSAGLAGVSETQYF	-	18	TRBV24-1	TRBJ2-5
CASSSQGARAKNIQYF	-	16	TRBV7-2	TRBJ2-4
CASSRDRPTGNTIYF	once	15	TRBV3-1/TRBV3-2	TRBJ1-3
CASSLDRVPNTGELFF	-	16	TRBV11-2	TRBJ2-2
CASSPIAGGSSYEQYF	-	16	TRBV28	TRBJ2-7